These 20 T cell receptor beta chains were all obtained from the same sample, sequenced in a study of T cell responses to AZD1222 COVID-19 vaccine (dated by TCRdb to the early 2020s). Receptors were amplified or captured by the immunoSEQ multiplex PCR assay. The table comes from immuneACCESS by way of TCRdb, which keeps in-frame sequences with V and J called. Part of the clones is missing from these tables; in studies checked, under half for an unresolved V gene and the rest for unknown reasons. The sample yields over 120,000 clones; more than 70% were counted once. The ten most abundant clones make up roughly 1.5% of the sample. The time point label, read with the paper, signifies: about 28 days (+/-7) after the second vaccine dose. The sequencing here drew on peripheral blood, taken 28 days after the second AZD1222 dose. These receptor sequences come from an adult who received the AZD1222 COVID-19 vaccine.

V is TRBV4-3 and J is TRBJ2-6; no reliable D call. Deletions cut 0 bases from V and 0 bases from J, with 9 bases between. This CDR3 comprises 17 residues. CDR1 and CDR2 from the germline V gene are LGHNA and YSLEER. The DNA of the CDR3 is TGCGCCAGCAGCCAAGATCAAAGGATCTCTGGGGCCAACGTCCTGACTTTC. Its protein is CASSQDQRISGANVLTF.

The genes are TRBV6-5 and TRBJ1-1, with unresolved D. V shed 0 bases and J shed 0 bases, with 8 bases lying between them. Germline V gives CDR1 MNHEY, CDR2 SVGAGI. This CDR3 has 15 residues. The CDR3 DNA is TGTGCCAGCAGTTACTCGACACTTATGAACACTGAAGCTTTCTTT. Translated, it gives CASSYSTLMNTEAFF.

In DNA, the CDR3 is TGTGCCAGTACCATAGGACATAAGGACTACACCTTC. Protein sequence: CASTIGHKDYTF. The V and J genes are TRBV19 and TRBJ1-2; possible D gene TRBD1, 5 bases. Trimming removed 7 bases from V and 10 bases from J, with 16 bases in between. In germline, CDR1 is LNHDA, CDR2 SQIVND (reference sequence). CDR3 size: 12 residues.

The chain is built from TRBV27 and TRBJ2-7, with 9 bases identical to TRBD1. CDR1 and CDR2 (germline): MNHEY, SMNVEV (reference sequence). The CDR3 runs to 15 residues. J gave up 2 bases and V 5 bases, and 7 bases lay outside the gene matches. DNA of the CDR3: TGTGCCAGCAGTCCCCAGGGACAGGGAGCCTACGAGCAGTACTTC. As protein: CASSPQGQGAYEQYF.

This chain uses TRBV2 with TRBJ1-4; D is unresolved. The CDR3 is 17 residues long. The V end lost 6 bases, the J end lost 2 bases, and 19 bases lay between the germline ends. Germline V gene data show CDR1 as SNHLY and CDR2 as FYNNEI. CDR3: CASRWGSSLGTNEKLFF. The CDR3, as DNA: TGTGCCAGCAGGTGGGGATCCTCACTTGGCACTAATGAAAAACTGTTTTTT.

This chain connects TRBV19 to TRBJ1-3, with D unclear. This CDR3 has 14 residues. V dropped 7 bases and J dropped 0 bases, with 10 bases sitting between them. Germline CDR1 and CDR2: LNHDA and SQIVND (reference sequence). The DNA for the CDR3 is TGTGCCAGTATCGGGTTCCTCTCTGGAAACACCATATATTTT. It encodes CASIGFLSGNTIYF.

This clone was found once. This chain joins TRBV28 and TRBJ1-1, with D tentatively TRBD1 (6 bases). CDR3 length: 14 amino acids. The V end lost 3 bases, the J end lost 1 base, and 9 bases lay between the germline ends. The germline V gene encodes CDR1 MDHEN and CDR2 SYDVKM. In DNA, the CDR3 is TGTGCCAGCAGTTTCAACAGGGAGAACACTGAAGCTTTCTTT. Translation: CASSFNRENTEAFF.

This chain links TRBV7-2 with TRBJ1-6; the D gene is possibly TRBD1 (5 bases). The CDR3 loop spans 16 amino acids. Trimming took off 5 bases at V and 3 bases at J, with 14 bases between the two ends. From germline, CDR1 is SGHTA and CDR2 FQGNSA. CDR3 nucleotide sequence: TGTGCCAGCAGCCCATGGGGCGTTGACTATAATTCACCCCTCCACTTT. It codes for CASSPWGVDYNSPLHF.

The rearrangement joins TRBV6-2 or TRBV6-3 to TRBJ2-7; 7 nucleotides align to TRBD1. Germline-derived CDR1 and CDR2 are MNHEY and SVGEGT. CDR3 length: 14 amino acids. Unmatched junction bases numbered 4, after V lost 3 bases and J lost 2 bases. DNA for the CDR3: TGTGCCAGCAGTTATGGGGGACAGCCCTACGAGCAGTACTTC. It is translated as CASSYGGQPYEQYF.

This chain uses TRBV28 with TRBJ1-4; no firm D call. V lost 7 bases, J lost 7 bases, and 19 bases lay in between. Germline values: CDR1 MDHEN, CDR2 SYDVKM. This CDR3 comprises 15 residues. The CDR3 region has the DNA TGTGCCAGCATCCCCCAAGGAAGGCCCCTTGAAAAACTGTTTTTT. Translating gives CASIPQGRPLEKLFF.

V is TRBV19 and J is TRBJ2-7; 10 bases map to TRBD1. Germline loops: CDR1 LNHDA, CDR2 SQIVND (reference sequence). V shed 6 bases and J 6 bases; nucleotides not matched to a gene: 8. CDR3 size: 14 residues. CDR3 loop: CASSIRDRGGEQYF. In DNA, the CDR3 is TGTGCCAGTAGCATCCGGGACAGGGGAGGCGAGCAGTACTTC.

The V gene is TRBV7-2, the J gene TRBJ2-5; D could derive from TRBD1 or TRBD2 (5 bases each). Trimming took 1 base from V and 4 from J, leaving 16 bases between them. Germline CDR1 reads SGHTA; CDR2 reads FQGNSA. The CDR3 runs to 16 residues. The CDR3 region is CASSLVIGAAGETQYF. The CDR3 bases are TGTGCCAGCAGCTTAGTGATAGGGGCGGCGGGAGAGACCCAGTACTTC.

The genes are TRBV5-1 and TRBJ2-3; 11 nucleotides match TRBD2. The germline CDR1 and CDR2 sequences are SGHRS and YFSETQ. Losses at the gene ends were 5 bases for V and 6 bases for J; bases not matched to a gene: 14. The CDR3 has 17 residues. Here the CDR3 DNA reads TGCGCCAGCAGTAAGACGGAGACTAGCGGGGCCCCGGATACGCAGTATTTT. Translation: CASSKTETSGAPDTQYF.

This clone was counted once. CDR3 DNA sequence: TGTGCCAGCAGTTCCCGGACAGCGAATCAGCCCCAGCATTTT. Its translation is CASSSRTANQPQHF. This sequence joins TRBV28 and TRBJ1-5, with D maybe TRBD1 (6 bases). Germline V gene sequence: CDR1 MDHEN, CDR2 SYDVKM. CDR3 length equals 14 residues. V was cut by 4 bases and J by 4 bases, with 11 bases left in between.

V usage is TRBV6-1 and J usage is TRBJ2-7, with 7 bases lining up with TRBD2. The length of the CDR3 is 15 residues. The germline CDR1 and CDR2 sequences are MNHNS and SASEGT. The V segment lost 5 bases and the J segment 1 base; nucleotides outside the gene matches: 8. Written as DNA, the CDR3 is TGTGCCAGCAGTTTTGGGACGGGGGGTTCCTACGAGCAGTACTTC. It specifies CASSFGTGGSYEQYF.

The V gene is TRBV11-2, the J gene TRBJ1-2; a possible D gene is TRBD1 (5 bases). Germline CDR1 reads SGHAT; CDR2 reads FQNNGV. This CDR3 is built from 13 residues. The V gene lost 4 bases and the J gene lost 1 base, with 7 bases spanning the gap. The CDR3 sequence is CASSSGLNYGYTF. For the CDR3, the DNA is TGTGCCAGCAGCTCGGGACTTAACTATGGCTACACCTTC.

V and J are TRBV27 and TRBJ1-6, with a weak D call TRBD1 (6 bases). Germline CDR1 is MNHEY and CDR2 is SMNVEV (reference sequence). Between the trimmed V and J ends, which lost 10 bases and 3 bases, there was a span of 22 bases. The CDR3 contains 17 residues. The CDR3 DNA sequence: TGTGCCACCCGGGGGCTGGTATTGGGAATCTATAATTCACCCCTCCACTTT. This encodes CATRGLVLGIYNSPLHF.

The gene calls are TRBV9 and TRBJ1-3, with D maybe TRBD1 (5 bases). This CDR3 contains 15 residues. The V end was cut by 0 bases, the J end by 0 bases, with 7 bases between. Germline values: CDR1 SGDLS, CDR2 YYNGEE. CDR3 nucleotide sequence: TGTGCCAGCAGCGTAGGCCAGGGCTCTGGAAACACCATATATTTT. Translated: CASSVGQGSGNTIYF.

This clone occurred a few times. The chain links TRBV5-1 to TRBJ1-1, with D unresolved. Trimming cost V 5 bases and J 6 bases, with 11 bases left between them. This CDR3 is 12 amino acids long. Germline CDR1 and CDR2: SGHRS and YFSETQ. CDR3: CASRNDWAEAFF. DNA of the CDR3: TGCGCCAGCAGGAACGACTGGGCTGAAGCTTTCTTT.

The chain is built from TRBV13 and TRBJ2-7; D ambiguous. V gave up 5 bases and J gave up 3 bases, with 17 bases separating them. This CDR3 region has 15 residues. Germline CDR1 and CDR2: PRHDT and FYEKMQ (reference sequence). The CDR3 reads CASSPKKEGNYEQYF. The CDR3 region has the DNA TGTGCCAGCAGCCCGAAAAAGGAAGGGAACTACGAGCAGTACTTC. Full variable domain (missing parts from reference TRBV13 and TRBJ2-7): AAGVIQSPRHLIKEKRETATLKCYPIPRHDTVYWYQQGPGQDPQFLISFYEKMQSDKGSIPDRFSAQQFSDYHSELNMSSLELGDSALYFCASSPKKEGNYEQYFGPGTRLTVT.